The 30 T cell receptor beta chains reported below all come from one sample, sequenced in a study of human T cells and chemical hapten exposure. During construction of the library, unique molecular identifiers were attached to individual cDNA molecules for quantitative, reproducible TCR counting. TCRdb independently ran MiXCR on the reads; one entry per CDR3 protein. In the table there are about 2,800 distinct CDR3 sequences, approximately 45% of which are singletons. The sample's treatment: therapeutic diphenylcyclopropenone sensitization with weekly scalp DPC. The sample in question was whole blood, obtained before DPC sensitization or 2, 6, or about 24 weeks after (not recorded which). Every receptor here comes from an adult with alopecia areata. Some clones in this sample may be carry-over from other donors' samples. This table probably holds off-target reads from a library built for another chain.

This clonotype was recorded once. The chain recombines TRBV20-1 with TRBJ2-7; D may be TRBD1 or TRBD2 (6 bases each). The CDR3 is 15 amino acids. V was pared by 0 bases and J by 2 bases, with 14 bases between. Germline V lookup: CDR1 DFQATT, CDR2 SNEGSKA (reference sequence). The DNA for the CDR3 is TGCAGTGCTAGAGATGCGGGACACGCAGCCTACGAGCAGTACTTC. Its protein is CSARDAGHAAYEQYF.

V and J are TRBV18 and TRBJ2-7; a weak D match, TRBD2 (5 bases). Germline-derived CDR1 and CDR2 are KGHSH and LQKENI. Deletions cut 0 bases from V and 7 bases from J, with 13 bases between. The CDR3 has 14 residues. CDR3 sequence reads: CASSPPRQTGEQYF. The CDR3 DNA sequence: TGTGCCAGCTCACCACCACGCCAGACGGGGGAGCAGTACTTC.

This chain connects TRBV7-2 to TRBJ2-3, with 12 bases fitting TRBD1. Germline V gene lookup returns CDR1 SGHTA and CDR2 FQGNSA. V was pared by 1 base and J by 4 bases, with 3 bases of the junction left unmatched. The CDR3 loop spans 16 amino acids. The CDR3 sequence: CASSLEGQGAADTQYF. CDR3 bases: TGTGCCAGCAGCTTAGAGGGACAGGGGGCGGCAGATACGCAGTATTTT.

The rearrangement uses TRBV7-6 and TRBJ2-1, with 12 bases lining up with TRBD2. The CDR3 is made up of 18 amino acids. J was trimmed by 6 bases and V by 0 bases; bases with no gene match: 9. Germline CDR1 and CDR2: SGHVS and FNYEAQ. The CDR3 region is CASSLAPGLAGGPNEQFF. The CDR3 DNA follows: TGTGCCAGCAGCTTAGCCCCCGGGCTAGCGGGAGGGCCCAATGAGCAGTTCTTC.

This rearrangement joins TRBV28 to TRBJ2-6, with TRBD2 as a possible D gene (5 bases). Germline CDR1 reads MDHEN; CDR2 reads SYDVKM. This CDR3 has 15 amino acids. V lost 7 bases to trimming and J lost 4 bases, with 14 bases between them. The CDR3 sequence is CASTKRGRGANVLTF. The DNA of the CDR3 is TGTGCCAGCACCAAGAGAGGGCGAGGGGCCAACGTCCTGACTTTC.

This clonotype was seen only a few times. The J gene is TRBJ2-7, the V gene TRBV12-3 or TRBV12-4; D perhaps matches TRBD2 (6 bases). The CDR3 consists of 15 residues. V dropped 7 bases and J dropped 1 base, with 17 bases sitting between them. The CDR3 reads CASTPGAGFSYEQYF. DNA of the CDR3: TGTGCCAGCACCCCAGGCGCGGGGTTTTCCTACGAGCAGTACTTC.

This clonotype was counted a few times. The rearrangement uses TRBV7-6 and TRBJ2-1, with 8 positions matching TRBD2. The CDR3 consists of 14 residues. V lost 4 bases and J lost 10; bases outside the gene matches: 9. The germline CDR1 and CDR2 sequences are SGHVS and FNYEAQ. The CDR3 loop is CASSSLAGTYEQFF. In DNA form, the CDR3 reads TGTGCCAGCAGCTCCTTAGCGGGGACATACGAGCAGTTCTTC.

This clonotype was found a few times. This rearrangement joins TRBV6-2 or TRBV6-3 to TRBJ2-7; 9 bases agree with TRBD1. The trim removed 1 base at V and 6 bases at J, leaving 7 bases unmatched. Germline loops: CDR1 MNHEY, CDR2 SVGEGT. The CDR3 is 15 amino acids. CDR3 amino acids: CASSYYGTGFSEQYF. CDR3 coding DNA: TGTGCCAGCAGTTACTACGGGACAGGGTTCTCCGAGCAGTACTTC.

This clonotype was seen more than once but under ten times. The chain is built from TRBV7-8 and TRBJ2-1; D tentatively reads TRBD1 or TRBD2 (5 bases each). The V gene lost 6 bases and the J gene lost 7 bases, with 13 bases spanning the gap. Per the germline V gene, CDR1 is SGHVS and CDR2 is FQNEAQ. This CDR3 contains 13 residues. The CDR3 bases are TGTGCCAGCAGGTTTGGGGGTTCGAATGAGCAGTTCTTC. It specifies CASRFGGSNEQFF.

This clonotype was seen only once. CDR3 sequence (DNA): TGTGCCAGCAGCCCCCTTTGGGGGGCCCAAGAGACCCAGTACTTC. Protein product: CASSPLWGAQETQYF. The chain employs TRBV3-1 and TRBJ2-5, with D perhaps being TRBD1 or TRBD2 (6 bases each). The V end lost 4 bases, the J end lost 1 base, and 13 bases lay between the germline ends. This CDR3 is built from 15 residues. Germline CDR1 is LGHDT and CDR2 is YNNKEL (reference sequence).

Comments on this clonotype: A read error may account for a junction end that differs from germline. This rearrangement joins TRBV6-6 to TRBJ2-5, with D perhaps matching TRBD2 (5 bases). The germline CDR1 and CDR2 sequences are MNHNY and SVGAGI (reference sequence). The CDR3 has 13 amino acids. The CDR3 DNA reads as TGTACCAGCAGTTACGCGGGTTCTGAGACCCAGTACTTC. The encoded protein is CTSSYAGSETQYF.

The chain joins TRBV10-2 to TRBJ2-7, with TRBD2 matching over 8 bases. The CDR3 contains 15 residues. Germline V gives CDR1 WSHSY, CDR2 SAAADI. The V gene end was trimmed by 7 bases and the J gene end by 1 base; junction bases not matched to a gene: 9. This CDR3 is CASKETSGSSYEQYF. The CDR3 nucleotides read TGCGCCAGCAAAGAAACAAGCGGGAGTTCCTACGAGCAGTACTTC.

In its sample, this clonotype is large. The chain has TRBV6-2 or TRBV6-3 and TRBJ2-3; 10 bases line up with TRBD2. The V gene end was trimmed by 0 bases and the J gene end by 2 bases; junction bases not matched to a gene: 2. The length of the CDR3 is 16 residues. Germline V gene data show CDR1 as MNHEY and CDR2 as SVGEGT. In nucleotides, the CDR3 is TGTGCCAGCAGTTACTCGGGACTAGCGTTCACAGATACGCAGTATTTT. Protein product: CASSYSGLAFTDTQYF.

This chain uses TRBV7-3 with TRBJ2-3, with 7 nucleotides matching TRBD2. The CDR3 runs to 13 residues. Germline V gives CDR1 SGHTA, CDR2 FQGTGA. Unmatched junction bases numbered 4, after V lost 4 bases and J lost 6 bases. This chain's CDR3 is CASSWTSRDTQYF. The CDR3, as DNA: TGTGCCAGCAGCTGGACTAGTCGGGATACGCAGTATTTT.

The rearrangement uses TRBV20-1 and TRBJ2-1; TRBD2 aligns across 8 bases. The CDR3 runs 17 residues. V gave up 0 bases and J gave up 6 bases; unmatched junction bases: 13. Germline CDR1 reads DFQATT; CDR2 reads SNEGSKA (reference sequence). CDR3 region: CSARDPSGSPSRNEQFF. For the CDR3, the DNA is TGCAGTGCTAGAGATCCCAGCGGGAGTCCCAGCCGCAATGAGCAGTTCTTC.

The chain has TRBV7-8 and TRBJ2-3; the D is unclear. The CDR3 sequence is 12 residues long. Germline V gene sequence: CDR1 SGHVS, CDR2 FQNEAQ. Trimming cost V 8 bases and J 7 bases, with 13 bases left between them. CDR3 sequence: CASGPSVNTQYF. CDR3 bases: TGTGCCAGCGGGCCCTCGGTAAATACGCAGTATTTT.

The rearrangement links TRBV14 to TRBJ2-1, with 12 bases fitting TRBD2. V shed 2 bases and J 6 bases; nucleotides not matched to a gene: 8. This CDR3 region has 17 residues. Germline assignment: CDR1 SGHDN and CDR2 FVKESK. The CDR3 bases are TGTGCCAGCAGCCAACGCAAACCGGGACTAGCGGGCAATGAGCAGTTCTTC. Residues: CASSQRKPGLAGNEQFF.

About this clonotype itself: The junction and the germline gene differ at one end; a read error may be behind it. The chain combines TRBV5-1 with TRBJ2-7; D may match TRBD1 or TRBD2 (7 bases each). The CDR3 length is 17 residues. CDR1 and CDR2 (germline): SGHRS, YFSETQ. The chain's CDR3 is CGSKLQMGGTATYEQYF. As DNA, the CDR3 is TGCGGCAGCAAACTTCAAATGGGGGGGACAGCTACCTACGAGCAGTACTTC. Complete variable domain (other parts from reference TRBV5-1 and TRBJ2-7): KAGVTQTPRYLIKTRGQQVTLSCSPISGHRSVSWYQQTPGQGLQFLFEYFSETQRNKGNFPGRFSGRQFSNSRSEMNVSTLELGDSALYLCGSKLQMGGTATYEQYFGPGTRLTVT.

The V call is TRBV9, the J call TRBJ2-3; 7 nucleotides line up with TRBD2. J gave up 1 base and V 6 bases, and 17 bases lay outside the gene matches. Germline V CDR1 and CDR2: SGDLS, YYNGEE. The CDR3 runs to 18 residues. This chain's CDR3 is CASTAHLGGGSRTDTQYF. In DNA, the CDR3 is TGTGCCAGCACCGCACACTTGGGCGGCGGGAGCCGCACAGATACGCAGTATTTT.

The chain recombines TRBV6-6 with TRBJ2-3; D is uncertain. The V end lost 5 bases, the J end lost 2 bases, and 2 bases lay between the germline ends. The CDR3 runs 11 residues. In germline, CDR1 is MNHNY, CDR2 SVGAGI (reference sequence). The DNA of the CDR3 is TGTGCCAGCAGTCACACAGATACGCAGTATTTT. This encodes CASSHTDTQYF.

The chain employs TRBV21-1 and TRBJ2-3. TRBV21-1 is an annotated pseudogene. This CDR3 is built from 14 residues. The chain's CDR3 is CASSIRLATDTQYF. The CDR3 coding sequence is TGTGCCAGCAGCATACGACTAGCTACCGATACGCAGTATTTT.

This clonotype was picked up a small number of times. The chain has TRBV6-6 and TRBJ2-3; 9 nucleotides align to TRBD2. This CDR3 comprises 18 residues. Trimming removed 6 bases from V and 1 base from J; junction bases left unmatched: 14. Germline V gene data show CDR1 as MNHNY and CDR2 as SVGAGI (reference sequence). The CDR3 nucleotides read TGTGCCAGCAGCCCCCCGAGCGGGAGGCCGAGGGGCACAGATACGCAGTATTTT. This encodes CASSPPSGRPRGTDTQYF.

The chain couples TRBV2 to TRBJ2-2; 9 bases line up with TRBD2. The CDR3 is made up of 15 amino acids. The germline V gene has CDR1 SNHLY and CDR2 FYNNEI. Trimming cost V 10 bases and J 1 base; bases outside gene matches: 7. The CDR3 reads CAITIAGENTGELFF. The CDR3 DNA follows: TGTGCCATCACCATAGCGGGAGAGAACACCGGGGAGCTGTTTTTT.

This rearrangement joins TRBV7-2 to TRBJ2-7; possible D gene TRBD2, 6 bases. The CDR3 is made up of 15 amino acids. The V end lost 3 bases, the J end lost 3 bases, and 15 bases lay between the germline ends. Germline V gene lookup returns CDR1 SGHTA and CDR2 FQGNSA. In DNA, the CDR3 is TGTGCCAGCAGCTTGGGTTTAGCGGTAAACTACGAGCAGTACTTC. As protein: CASSLGLAVNYEQYF.

This clonotype was picked up a small number of times. The chain is built from TRBV7-2 and TRBJ2-3, with D possibly being TRBD1 or TRBD2 (5 bases each). Germline lookup yields CDR1 SGHTA and CDR2 FQGNSA. This CDR3 comprises 15 residues. V was cut by 5 bases and J by 4 bases, with 16 bases left in between. CDR3 nucleotide sequence: TGTGCCAGCAGCCGGGACCCAACCCGGGCAGATACGCAGTATTTT. Its translation: CASSRDPTRADTQYF.

In this sample, this clonotype turned up once. This sequence joins TRBV24-1 and TRBJ2-1; TRBD1 is a possible D gene (6 bases). Germline lookup yields CDR1 KGHDR and CDR2 SFDVKD. The CDR3 extends over 13 amino acids. V lost 1 base, J lost 11 bases, and 11 bases lay in between. CDR3 nucleotide sequence: TGTGCCACCAGTGATTTAGGTGGGGGCCAGCAGTTCTTC. Translated, it gives CATSDLGGGQQFF.

The genes are TRBV27 and TRBJ2-2; D is uncertain. Trimming took off 1 base at V and 5 bases at J, with 8 bases between the two ends. The V gene's germline CDR1 is MNHEY and CDR2 SMNVEV (reference sequence). This CDR3 is built from 14 residues. CDR3 nucleotide sequence: TGTGCCAGCAGTTTATGGCCCCATACCGGGGAGCTGTTTTTT. Translation gives CASSLWPHTGELFF.

This clonotype is large. Here the CDR3 DNA reads TGTGCCAGCCGGAGATTGCCGGTAGTAGCCTACAATGAGCAGTTCTTC. Translating it yields CASRRLPVVAYNEQFF. V and J are TRBV6-2 or TRBV6-3 and TRBJ2-1; D is undetermined. Germline loops: CDR1 MNHEY, CDR2 SVGEGT. The CDR3 is 16 residues long. V shed 8 bases and J shed 2 bases, with 19 bases lying between them.

The chain links TRBV6-6 to TRBJ2-1; 14 bases are a match to TRBD2. CDR1 and CDR2 from the germline V gene are MNHNY and SVGAGI (reference sequence). The trim removed 6 bases at V and 9 bases at J, leaving 13 bases unmatched. CDR3 size: 17 residues. DNA of the CDR3: TGTGCCAGCAGGCATGCCGCGACTAGCGGGAGGGCCACTGAGCAGTTCTTC. This translates into CASRHAATSGRATEQFF.

The chain links TRBV6-4 to TRBJ2-1; D remains unclear. V dropped 5 bases and J dropped 4 bases, with 9 bases sitting between them. The CDR3 is made up of 13 amino acids. The V gene's germline CDR1 is MRHNA and CDR2 SNTAGT. The chain's CDR3 is CASSKADYNEQFF. The CDR3, as DNA: TGTGCCAGCAGTAAGGCAGATTACAATGAGCAGTTCTTC.